One sample yielded the 4 T cell receptor beta chains listed below, sequenced in a study of patients and donors after allogeneic stem cell transplantation. TCRdb fed the RT-PCR reads into MiXCR, producing one record per CDR3 protein. This table has roughly 190,000 distinct CDR3 sequences, around 41% appearing once. The sequenced material came from blood, either unsorted or a sorted T cell fraction (not recorded which). The receptors originated from a human donor who was either an allogeneic HSCT recipient or a stem cell or donor lymphocyte infusion donor (not recorded which). It is not recorded whose cells these are; they may come from a transplant donor.

This clonotype was detected only a few times. The genes are TRBV15 and TRBJ1-1; 7 bases match TRBD1. Germline trimming cut 5 bases from V and 5 bases from J; bases unmatched to any gene: 8. The CDR3 spans 14 residues. The germline gives CDR1 LNHNV, CDR2 YYDKDF (reference sequence). The CDR3 loop is CATSSPGGQTEAFF. The CDR3 nucleotides read TGTGCCACCAGCTCACCGGGGGGACAGACTGAAGCTTTCTTT.

This sequence joins TRBV5-4 and TRBJ2-1; unclear D gene. The CDR3 is 13 amino acids. Deletions cut 3 bases from V and 4 bases from J, with 8 bases between. The germline CDR1 and CDR2 sequences are SGHNT and YYREEE (reference sequence). For the CDR3, the DNA is TGTGCCAGCAGCTCGGAAGGGTACAATGAGCAGTTCTTC. It yields the protein CASSSEGYNEQFF.

The chain combines TRBV5-1 with TRBJ2-7; the D gene could be TRBD1 or TRBD2 (5 bases each). Between the trimmed V and J ends, which lost 0 bases and 0 bases, there was a span of 13 bases. Germline CDR1 and CDR2: SGHRS and YFSETQ. The CDR3 is 16 residues long. For the CDR3, the DNA is TGCGCCAGCAGCTTGGATGGGACCGAGAGCTCCTACGAGCAGTACTTC. Protein: CASSLDGTESSYEQYF.

The table lists this clonotype with a few counts. The V gene is TRBV5-1, the J gene TRBJ1-1, with 9 bases aligning to TRBD1. CDR1 is SGHRS, CDR2 YFSETQ, per germline. The CDR3 loop spans 15 amino acids. After removal of 0 bases from V and 6 bases from J, the junction contained 6 bases not matched to a gene. The CDR3 nucleotides are TGCGCCAGCAGCTTGGAGGCCCGGACAGGGGCTGAAGCTTTCTTT. It is translated as CASSLEARTGAEAFF.